This is a list of T cell receptor beta chains from one sample in a study of blood T cells in healthy people across ages. TCRdb called the 5' RACE reads again in MiXCR, with one record for every CDR3 protein. Of about a million distinct CDR3 sequences listed, 51% are singletons. Specimen: blood. Source of these receptors: a woman in her fifties or sixties in good health. CDR3s include the opening cysteine and the closing phenylalanine or tryptophan. Each record gives: CDR3 protein, CDR3 DNA, clone size, D gene, V gene, J gene. The D gene is left open where the match is weak. Size is stated for part of the rows, as once, few or many counts, or as a class when the clone is expanded.

CATSAAPAHEKLFF	TGTGCCACCAGTGCGGCCCCGGCCCATGAAAAACTGTTTTTT	.	.	TRBV24-1	TRBJ1-4
CASSSGHGGEPQHF	TGTGCCAGCAGTTCCGGACATGGCGGGGAGCCCCAGCATTTT	.	.	TRBV5-5	TRBJ1-5
CASSLNREAYGYTF	TGTGCCAGCAGTTTAAACAGGGAGGCCTATGGCTACACCTTC	few	.	TRBV28	TRBJ1-2
CASSFSAGPQYNEQFF	TGTGCCAGCAGTTTTAGCGCGGGACCCCAATACAATGAGCAGTTCTTC	.	.	TRBV27	TRBJ2-1
CASSPDGGPSEQYF	TGTGCCAGCAGTCCCGACGGGGGCCCCTCCGAGCAGTACTTC	.	.	TRBV12-3/TRBV12-4	TRBJ2-7
CASSLGNSNQPQHF	TGCGCCAGCAGCTTGGGAAATAGCAATCAGCCCCAGCATTTT	many	.	TRBV12-3/TRBV12-4	TRBJ1-5
CASSSDAGTEETQYF	TGTGCCAGCAGCTCAGACGCCGGGACAGAAGAGACCCAGTACTTC	.	TRBD1	TRBV7-9	TRBJ2-5
CASSFRQGKKYF	TGTGCCAGCAGTTTCAGGCAGGGGAAGAAGTATTTT	.	.	TRBV28	TRBJ2-3
CSVIDRGDTQYF	TGCAGCGTAATAGACAGGGGAGATACGCAGTATTTT	.	TRBD1	TRBV29-1	TRBJ2-3
CASSSLGGSVLTF	TGTGCCAGCAGTTCCCTCGGGGGCAGCGTCCTGACTTTC	few	.	TRBV12-3/TRBV12-4	TRBJ2-6
CSATKQPYEQYF	TGCAGCGCGACCAAGCAGCCCTACGAGCAGTACTTC	.	.	TRBV29-1	TRBJ2-7
CSASGSYTKFYEQYF	TGCAGTGCTAGCGGGAGCTATACAAAATTCTACGAGCAGTACTTC	few	.	TRBV20-1	TRBJ2-7
CSVVLFGPGSTGSEQFF	TGCAGCGTTGTTCTGTTTGGGCCCGGGAGTACGGGTTCTGAGCAGTTCTTC	few	.	TRBV29-1	TRBJ2-1
CASTPPPVRRSYNEQFF	TGTGCCAGCACCCCTCCTCCGGTCCGTCGCTCCTACAATGAGCAGTTCTTC	few	.	TRBV6-2/TRBV6-3	TRBJ2-1
CASRPLRGATQYF	TGTGCCAGCCGTCCCTTACGTGGCGCGACCCAGTACTTC	.	.	TRBV7-2	TRBJ2-5
CASRPPGQRQETQYF	TGTGCCAGCAGGCCCCCTGGACAGCGTCAAGAGACCCAGTACTTC	few	.	TRBV12-3/TRBV12-4	TRBJ2-5
CASRFQYYEQYF	TGTGCCAGCAGGTTCCAGTACTACGAGCAGTACTTC	.	.	TRBV2	TRBJ2-7
CASSRTDSRAGGDTQYF	TGTGCCAGCAGCCGTACAGATTCCAGAGCGGGAGGGGATACGCAGTATTTT	few	TRBD2	TRBV12-3/TRBV12-4	TRBJ2-3
CASSQVRQGGPSYNEQYF	TGTGCCAGCAGCCAAGTAAGGCAGGGGGGACCCTCCTACAATGAGCAGTACTTC	.	.	TRBV4-2	TRBJ2-7
CAWGDSLYEQYF	TGTGCCTGGGGGGACAGCCTATACGAGCAGTACTTC	.	TRBD1	TRBV30	TRBJ2-7
CASSLWGNSRGKNIQYF	TGTGCCAGCAGCCTATGGGGAAACTCTCGCGGGAAAAACATTCAGTACTTC	.	.	TRBV11-1	TRBJ2-4
CASSWGAHYGYTF	TGTGCCAGCAGTTGGGGCGCGCACTATGGCTACACCTTC	.	.	TRBV28	TRBJ1-2
CSVEKGQNTEAFF	TGCAGCGTTGAAAAGGGGCAGAACACTGAAGCTTTCTTT	.	.	TRBV29-1	TRBJ1-1
CASSPGPVVGYTF	TGTGCCAGCAGTCCCGGGCCGGTGGTCGGCTACACCTTC	.	.	TRBV12-3/TRBV12-4	TRBJ1-2
CASGETGGEDNEQFF	TGTGCCAGCGGAGAGACAGGGGGCGAAGACAATGAGCAGTTCTTC	.	TRBD1	TRBV7-8	TRBJ2-1
CASRWTESLGGGYTF	TGTGCCAGCAGATGGACGGAGTCCCTTGGGGGTGGCTACACCTTC	.	.	TRBV6-5	TRBJ1-2
CAISESKGGNSPLHF	TGTGCCATCAGTGAGTCGAAAGGGGGAAATTCACCCCTCCACTTT	.	.	TRBV10-3	TRBJ1-6
CASSYGGLASSYNEQFF	TGTGCCAGCAGTTATGGAGGGCTCGCGTCCTCCTACAATGAGCAGTTCTTC	.	.	TRBV6-2/TRBV6-3	TRBJ2-1
CASSRTGADETQYF	TGTGCCAGCAGCCGGACAGGGGCGGACGAGACCCAGTACTTC	.	TRBD1	TRBV7-7	TRBJ2-5
CASSVAGTFSYNEQFF	TGTGCCAGCAGCGTAGCCGGGACTTTCTCCTACAATGAGCAGTTCTTC	few	.	TRBV9	TRBJ2-1
CASSWGQTAYEQYF	TGTGCCAGCAGTTGGGGACAGACAGCCTACGAGCAGTACTTC	.	TRBD1	TRBV6-6	TRBJ2-7
CSAQPQGTDTQYF	TGCAGCGCCCAGCCCCAGGGGACAGATACGCAGTATTTT	.	.	TRBV29-1	TRBJ2-3
CASSLQVNEQFF	TGCGCCAGCAGCCTACAGGTGAATGAGCAGTTCTTC	.	.	TRBV5-1	TRBJ2-1
CSVEVEQFF	TGCAGCGTTGAAGTCGAGCAGTTCTTC	few	.	TRBV29-1	TRBJ2-1
CASSLDSGILYEQYF	TGTGCCAGCAGCTTAGATAGCGGGATTCTGTACGAGCAGTACTTC	.	TRBD2	TRBV11-2	TRBJ2-7
CASSPSGVAGVDLDTQYF	TGTGCCAGCTCGCCCTCCGGGGTAGCGGGAGTGGATTTAGATACGCAGTATTTT	.	TRBD2	TRBV18	TRBJ2-3
CASSYLVMNTEAFF	TGTGCCAGCAGTTACCTGGTTATGAACACTGAAGCTTTCTTT	.	.	TRBV6-2/TRBV6-3	TRBJ1-1